Below, one T cell receptor (beta chain) is given with its context. The CDR3 is 12 amino acids. The V and J ends lost 5 bases and 5 bases, in that order; junction bases with no gene match: 2. Two rounds of multiplex PCR amplified TCR beta CDR3 from genomic DNA. With primers specific to each TRBV and TRBJ gene, the first-round PCR was performed. TCRdb passed the multiplex PCR reads through MiXCR, listing each CDR3 protein once. The data contain roughly 30,000 distinct CDR3 sequences, about 41% of them singletons. This sample was included in a study of prognosis after radiotherapy for stage I lung cancer.

The specimen was PBMCs, collected before or after stereotactic body radiation therapy (not recorded which). This clonotype was obtained from a donor over 45 with non-small cell lung cancer. This sequence joins TRBV12-3 or TRBV12-4 and TRBJ2-5; 7 nucleotides match TRBD1. The CDR3 coding sequence is TGTGCCAGCAGTCCACAGGGGGAGACCCAGTACTTC. Its translation: CASSPQGETQYF.